Below, 28 T cell receptor beta chains from the same sample are listed, as sequenced in a study of T cell changes during pregnancy in multiple sclerosis (dated by TCRdb to the late 2010s). Libraries were prepared through the immunoSEQ multiplex PCR assay. Sourced from immuneACCESS, this table was stored by TCRdb with only in-frame sequences that have V and J called. A share of the clones is absent; for the studies checked, an unresolved V gene accounts for under half, and the remainder has no known explanation. In this sample the table shows 74,000 or so clones, roughly 92% of which occur a single time. The ten biggest clones cover 0.2% to 0.25% of the sample. This material consisted of CD4+ T cells from peripheral blood mononuclear cells, taken before pregnancy. Receptor source: a female donor with multiple sclerosis, enrolled in a pregnancy study.

The chain is built from TRBV6-5 and TRBJ1-2, with 7 bases lining up with TRBD1. V gave up 5 bases and J gave up 8 bases; unmatched junction bases: 8. The CDR3 has 13 amino acids. Germline loops: CDR1 MNHEY, CDR2 SVGAGI. In DNA form, the CDR3 reads TGTGCCAGCAGTAGTACAGGGGCGAGCGGCTACACCTTC. The encoded protein is CASSSTGASGYTF.

The genes are TRBV28 and TRBJ2-3; 12 bases fit TRBD2. With 6 bases clipped from V and 3 bases from J, the junction kept 4 bases outside the gene matches. Germline V CDR1 and CDR2: MDHEN, SYDVKM. The length of the CDR3 is 15 residues. CDR3 in amino acids: CASRRLAGETDTQYF. CDR3 sequence (DNA): TGTGCCAGCAGGCGACTAGCGGGAGAGACAGATACGCAGTATTTT. Full variable domain (remainder filled in from reference TRBV28 and TRBJ2-3): DVKVTQSSRYLVKRTGEKVFLECVQDMDHENMFWYRQDPGLGLRLIYFSYDVKMKEKGDIPEGYSVSREKKERFSLILESASTNQTSMYLCASRRLAGETDTQYFGPGTRLTVL.

CDR3 in amino acids: CASAQRRDRVTYEQYF. DNA for the CDR3: TGTGCCAGTGCCCAGCGGCGGGACAGGGTAACCTACGAGCAGTACTTC. This chain joins TRBV19 and TRBJ2-7, with 9 bases matching TRBD1. Germline assignment: CDR1 LNHDA and CDR2 SQIVND (reference sequence). This CDR3 is 16 amino acids long. V shed 8 bases and J 2 bases; nucleotides not matched to a gene: 13.

The chain employs TRBV13 and TRBJ1-3; D not certain. CDR3 size: 14 residues. Trimming shortened V by 5 bases and J by 4 bases, and 12 bases separated the two germline ends. Germline values: CDR1 PRHDT, CDR2 FYEKMQ (reference sequence). This CDR3 reads CASSPRAHGNTIYF. The CDR3 bases are TGTGCCAGCAGCCCGCGGGCGCACGGAAACACCATATATTTT.

The rearrangement uses TRBV6-5 and TRBJ1-2; no firm D call. Germline-derived CDR1 and CDR2 are MNHEY and SVGAGI. This CDR3 spans 15 amino acids. V lost 2 bases to trimming and J lost 8 bases, with 18 bases between them. Here the CDR3 DNA reads TGTGCCAGCAGTTACGGTGGCGGGGAAAGACGCGGCTACACCTTC. Translated, it gives CASSYGGGERRGYTF.

This rearrangement joins TRBV29-1 to TRBJ1-2, with D perhaps TRBD1 (6 bases). Germline CDR1 and CDR2: SQVTM and ANQGSEA. The CDR3 is 12 residues long. Trimming stripped 4 bases from V and 4 bases from J, with 10 bases between. The DNA of the CDR3 is TGCAGCGTTGCCACAGGGATCTATGGCTACACCTTC. It translates to CSVATGIYGYTF.

This clone was picked up one time. V usage is TRBV5-1 and J usage is TRBJ2-3; TRBD2 matches at 7 bases. V lost 6 bases and J lost 2; bases outside the gene matches: 6. Germline CDR1 SGHRS, CDR2 YFSETQ. The CDR3 covers 14 residues. CDR3 nucleotides: TGCGCCAGCACCCGTAGCGGGTCCACAGATACGCAGTATTTT. As protein: CASTRSGSTDTQYF.

The chain is built from TRBV6-5 and TRBJ1-1; TRBD1 agrees at 7 bases. The CDR3 extends over 13 amino acids. The germline V gene encodes CDR1 MNHEY and CDR2 SVGAGI. Unmatched junction bases numbered 8, after V lost 8 bases and J lost 5 bases. In DNA form, the CDR3 reads TGTGCCAGCTATGCGACAGGGACTACTGAAGCTTTCTTT. Protein: CASYATGTTEAFF.

This clone turned up a few times. The chain carries TRBV7-9 and TRBJ2-1; D is unresolved. The length of the CDR3 is 12 residues. Germline V lookup: CDR1 SEHNR, CDR2 FQNEAQ (reference sequence). Trimming stripped 2 bases from V and 7 bases from J, with 6 bases between. The CDR3 here is CASSLRRNEQFF. Here the CDR3 DNA reads TGTGCCAGCAGCTTACGGCGGAATGAGCAGTTCTTC.

The chain couples TRBV5-4 to TRBJ2-1; 9 bases are shared with TRBD2. The trim removed 3 bases at V and 4 bases at J, leaving 8 bases unmatched. In germline, CDR1 is SGHNT, CDR2 YYREEE (reference sequence). This CDR3 comprises 16 residues. CDR3 coding DNA: TGTGCCAGCAGCTCCGGCCTGCGGGAGGGTTACAATGAGCAGTTCTTC. It codes for CASSSGLREGYNEQFF.

The rearrangement joins TRBV18 to TRBJ2-1; D remains unclear. There are 14 residues in the CDR3. Deletions cut 2 bases from V and 10 bases from J, with 15 bases between. Per germline, CDR1 KGHSH and CDR2 LQKENI. CDR3 nucleotide sequence: TGTGCCAGCTCACCAAGCAGATTAGCCAGAGAGCAGTTCTTC. Protein sequence: CASSPSRLAREQFF. Full variable domain (remainder filled in from reference TRBV18 and TRBJ2-1): NAGVMQNPRHLVRRRGQEARLRCSPMKGHSHVYWYRQLPEEGLKFMVYLQKENIIDESGMPKERFSAEFPKEGPSILRIQQVVRGDSAAYFCASSPSRLAREQFFGPGTRLTVL.

V is TRBV11-3 and J is TRBJ2-1; TRBD2 aligns across 9 bases. This CDR3 contains 14 residues. Germline assignment: CDR1 SGHNT and CDR2 YENEEA. With V trimmed by 6 bases and J by 8 bases, 8 bases remained unmatched. In DNA form, the CDR3 reads TGTGCCAGCAGTAGCGGGGGACCCTGGGATGAGCAGTTCTTC. This sequence encodes CASSSGGPWDEQFF.

This rearrangement joins TRBV28 to TRBJ2-1; 9 bases agree with TRBD1. The J segment lost 8 bases and the V segment lost 3 bases, leaving 8 bases of the junction unmatched. Germline-derived CDR1 and CDR2 are MDHEN and SYDVKM. The CDR3 is made up of 15 amino acids. The CDR3 DNA is TGTGCCAGCAGTTTCCTCGGGACAGGGAACCATGAGCAGTTCTTC. Its translation: CASSFLGTGNHEQFF.

The chain links TRBV15 to TRBJ1-2; D uncertain. The V gene's germline CDR1 is LNHNV and CDR2 YYDKDF (reference sequence). Trimming left V 0 bases short and J 2 bases short, with 10 bases between. The length of the CDR3 is 15 residues. This CDR3 reads CATSRERGVNYGYTF. The CDR3 DNA reads TGTGCCACCAGCAGAGAACGGGGTGTGAACTATGGCTACACCTTC.

V usage is TRBV11-2 and J usage is TRBJ2-7; 8 bases map to TRBD1. V shed 0 bases and J 3 bases; nucleotides not matched to a gene: 7. Germline values: CDR1 SGHAT, CDR2 FQNNGV. The CDR3 loop spans 16 amino acids. CDR3 in amino acids: CASSLEWAGGVYEQYF. As DNA, the CDR3 is TGTGCCAGCAGCTTAGAATGGGCAGGGGGCGTCTACGAGCAGTACTTC.

The CDR3 DNA reads TGTGCCAGCAGTTTCTCACCGGGTGATAGCAATCAGCCCCAGCATTTT. This gives the protein CASSFSPGDSNQPQHF. The chain combines TRBV27 with TRBJ1-5; D gene uncertain. Germline V gene sequence: CDR1 MNHEY, CDR2 SMNVEV (reference sequence). With 3 bases removed from V and 0 bases from J, the gap between germline ends came to 12 bases. This CDR3 contains 16 residues.

The chain uses TRBV5-1 and TRBJ2-7, with 10 bases aligning to TRBD1. V lost 7 bases to trimming and J lost 2 bases; unmatched junction nucleotides: 6. The CDR3 spans 14 residues. Germline V gene lookup returns CDR1 SGHRS and CDR2 YFSETQ. CDR3 sequence reads: CASLPGQGTYEQYF. CDR3 DNA: TGCGCCAGCCTACCGGGACAGGGGACCTACGAGCAGTACTTC.

The genes are TRBV25-1 and TRBJ2-1; possibly TRBD2 for D (5 bases). From germline, CDR1 is MGHDK and CDR2 SYGVNS. The CDR3 has 14 amino acids. Trimming took off 2 bases at V and 15 bases at J, with 20 bases between the two ends. The CDR3 reads CASSETGRTFKWFF. The CDR3 DNA follows: TGTGCCAGCAGTGAAACGGGAAGAACATTTAAGTGGTTCTTC.

The chain carries TRBV27 and TRBJ1-1; TRBD1 aligns across 7 bases. This CDR3 has 13 residues. The junction had 8 bases not matched to a gene; V was cut back by 5 bases and J by 8 bases. The germline V gene encodes CDR1 MNHEY and CDR2 SMNVEV (reference sequence). CDR3 nucleotide sequence: TGTGCCAGCAGTCCGCGACAGGGAGGAGAAGCTTTCTTT. Protein sequence: CASSPRQGGEAFF.

This sequence joins TRBV5-6 and TRBJ1-1; D is possibly TRBD1 (6 bases). The CDR3 covers 15 residues. Germline values: CDR1 SGHDT, CDR2 YYEEEE. Trimming removed 4 bases at V and 4 bases at J, with 17 bases between. CDR3 nucleotide sequence: TGTGCCAGCAGCGGCCGCGGGGGGGCGGGCACTGAAGCTTTCTTT. Amino acid sequence: CASSGRGGAGTEAFF.

In the case of this clone: At one boundary the junction diverges from the germline segment, which might be a read error. This CDR3 is CSASSGDLPTF. The CDR3 bases are TGCAGTGCCTCAAGCGGGGACCTCCCGACATTT. The rearrangement joins TRBV20-1 to TRBJ1-5; TRBD1 is a possible D gene (5 bases). This CDR3 has 11 residues. CDR1 is DFQATT and CDR2 is SNEGSKA in the germline V gene (reference sequence).

V gene TRBV4-2 combines with J gene TRBJ2-3; D perhaps matches TRBD1 (5 bases). CDR1 LGHNA and CDR2 YNFKEQ come from the germline V gene. The CDR3 is made up of 14 amino acids. V dropped 3 bases and J dropped 3 bases, with 10 bases sitting between them. The CDR3 sequence is CASSQGQTTDTQYF. CDR3 DNA sequence: TGTGCCAGCAGCCAGGGGCAGACGACAGATACGCAGTATTTT.

V usage is TRBV5-1 and J usage is TRBJ2-1; D is perhaps TRBD1 (5 bases). The CDR3 runs to 14 residues. Trimming removed 1 base from V and 6 bases from J, with 11 bases in between. CDR1 is SGHRS and CDR2 is YFSETQ in the germline V gene. The CDR3 DNA reads as TGCGCCAGCAGCTTGAAGGGGTCGGGCAATGAGCAGTTCTTC. It encodes CASSLKGSGNEQFF.

The gene calls are TRBV29-1 and TRBJ2-1; TRBD1 matches at 8 bases. V trimming: 3 bases; J trimming: 8 bases; junction bases outside the gene matches: 6. This CDR3 is built from 13 residues. The germline V gene encodes CDR1 SQVTM and CDR2 ANQGSEA. CDR3 amino acids: CSVEDREKDEQFF. Here the CDR3 DNA reads TGCAGCGTTGAGGACAGGGAAAAGGATGAGCAGTTCTTC.

The CDR3 nucleotides read TGTGCCAGCAGCGCTGGAAGGGGTAACACTGAAGCTTTCTTT. Protein sequence: CASSAGRGNTEAFF. V gene TRBV6-1 combines with J gene TRBJ1-1; the D gene is possibly TRBD1 (5 bases). Germline CDR1 is MNHNS and CDR2 is SASEGT. The CDR3 sequence is 14 residues long. V was pared by 6 bases and J by 2 bases, with 13 bases between.

This sequence joins TRBV5-1 and TRBJ1-1, with a tentative D call TRBD1 (5 bases). This CDR3 contains 17 residues. V gave up 0 bases and J gave up 5 bases, with 20 bases separating them. Germline values: CDR1 SGHRS, CDR2 YFSETQ. CDR3 residues: CASSLGVGRVSRTEAFF. The DNA for the CDR3 is TGCGCCAGCAGCTTGGGCGTGGGGCGCGTATCCAGGACTGAAGCTTTCTTT.

The genes are TRBV2 and TRBJ2-7; D might be TRBD2 (6 bases). CDR3 size: 12 residues. Germline-derived CDR1 and CDR2 are SNHLY and FYNNEI. Deletions cut 7 bases from V and 7 bases from J, with 14 bases between. In DNA form, the CDR3 reads TGTGCCAGCAACATCGGGAGAGAAGAGCAGTACTTC. Encoded protein: CASNIGREEQYF.

The chain links TRBV29-1 to TRBJ2-7; 8 bases fit TRBD1. Looked up from germline, CDR1 is SQVTM and CDR2 is ANQGSEA. The CDR3 has 15 amino acids. The V segment lost 5 bases and the J segment 0 bases; nucleotides outside the gene matches: 9. As DNA, the CDR3 is TGCAGCGTTCTTGAAGTGACAGGGGCCTCCTACGAGCAGTACTTC. This gives the protein CSVLEVTGASYEQYF.